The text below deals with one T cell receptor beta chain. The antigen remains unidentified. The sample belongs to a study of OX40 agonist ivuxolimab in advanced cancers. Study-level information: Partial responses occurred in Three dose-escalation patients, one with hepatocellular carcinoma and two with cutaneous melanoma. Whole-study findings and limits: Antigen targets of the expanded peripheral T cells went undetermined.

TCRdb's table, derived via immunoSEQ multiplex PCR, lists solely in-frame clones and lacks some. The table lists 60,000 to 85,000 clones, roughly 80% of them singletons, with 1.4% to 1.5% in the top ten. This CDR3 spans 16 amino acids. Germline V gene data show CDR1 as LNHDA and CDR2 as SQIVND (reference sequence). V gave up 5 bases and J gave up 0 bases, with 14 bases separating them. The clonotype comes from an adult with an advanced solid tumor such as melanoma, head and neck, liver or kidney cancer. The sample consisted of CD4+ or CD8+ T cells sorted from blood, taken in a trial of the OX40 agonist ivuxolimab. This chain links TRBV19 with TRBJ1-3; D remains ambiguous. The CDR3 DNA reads TGTGCCAGTAGTGGCAGCCGGGCCCGCTCTGGAAACACCATATATTTT. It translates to CASSGSRARSGNTIYF.